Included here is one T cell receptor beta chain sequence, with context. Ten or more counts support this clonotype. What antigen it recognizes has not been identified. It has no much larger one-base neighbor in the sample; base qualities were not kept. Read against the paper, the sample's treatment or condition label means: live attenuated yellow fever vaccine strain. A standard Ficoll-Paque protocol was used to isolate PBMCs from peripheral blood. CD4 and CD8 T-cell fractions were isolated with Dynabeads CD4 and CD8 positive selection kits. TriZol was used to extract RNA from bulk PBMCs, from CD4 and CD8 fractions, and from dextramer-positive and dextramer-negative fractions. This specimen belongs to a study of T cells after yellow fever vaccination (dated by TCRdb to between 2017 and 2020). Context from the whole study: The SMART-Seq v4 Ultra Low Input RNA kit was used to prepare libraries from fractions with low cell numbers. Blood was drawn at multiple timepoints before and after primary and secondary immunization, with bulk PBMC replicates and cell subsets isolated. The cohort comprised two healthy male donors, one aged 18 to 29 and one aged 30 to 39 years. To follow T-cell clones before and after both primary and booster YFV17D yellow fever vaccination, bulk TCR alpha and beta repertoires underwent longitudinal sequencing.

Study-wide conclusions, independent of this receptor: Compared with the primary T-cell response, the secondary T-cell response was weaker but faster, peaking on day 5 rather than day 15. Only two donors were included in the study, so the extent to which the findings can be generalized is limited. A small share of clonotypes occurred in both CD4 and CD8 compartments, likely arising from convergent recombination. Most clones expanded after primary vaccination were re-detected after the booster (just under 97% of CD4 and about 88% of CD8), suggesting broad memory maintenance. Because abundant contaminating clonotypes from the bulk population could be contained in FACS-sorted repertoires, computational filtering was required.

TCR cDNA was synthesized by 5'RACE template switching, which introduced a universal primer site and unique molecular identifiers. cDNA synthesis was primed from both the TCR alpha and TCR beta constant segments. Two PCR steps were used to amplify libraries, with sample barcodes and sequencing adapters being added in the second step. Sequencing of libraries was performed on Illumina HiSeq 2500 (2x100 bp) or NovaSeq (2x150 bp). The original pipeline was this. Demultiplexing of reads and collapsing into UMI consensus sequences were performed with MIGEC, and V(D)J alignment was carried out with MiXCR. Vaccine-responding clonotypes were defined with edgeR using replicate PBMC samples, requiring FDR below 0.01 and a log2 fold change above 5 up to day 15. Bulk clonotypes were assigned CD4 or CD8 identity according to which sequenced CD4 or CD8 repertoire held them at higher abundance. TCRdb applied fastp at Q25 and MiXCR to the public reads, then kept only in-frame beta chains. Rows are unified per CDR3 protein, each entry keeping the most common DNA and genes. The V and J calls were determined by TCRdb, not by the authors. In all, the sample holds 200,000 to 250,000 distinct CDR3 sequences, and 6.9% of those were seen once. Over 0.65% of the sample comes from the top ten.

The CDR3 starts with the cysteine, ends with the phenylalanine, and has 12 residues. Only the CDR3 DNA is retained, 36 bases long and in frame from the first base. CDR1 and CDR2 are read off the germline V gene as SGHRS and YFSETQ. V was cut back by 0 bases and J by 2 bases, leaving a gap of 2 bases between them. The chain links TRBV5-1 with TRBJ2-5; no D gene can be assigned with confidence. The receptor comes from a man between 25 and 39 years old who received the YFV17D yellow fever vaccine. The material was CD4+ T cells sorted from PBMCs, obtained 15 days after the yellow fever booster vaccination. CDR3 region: CASSLEQETQYF. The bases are TGCGCCAGCAGCTTGGAACAAGAGACCCAGTACTTC.